This T cell receptor beta chain originates from a study of blood T cell repertoires in COVID-19. Study summary: Nucleic acid was either cDNA or gDNA, and it came from T cells, B-cell-depleted T cells, or PBMCs.

Clones were sequenced by immunoSEQ multiplex PCR, and TCRdb holds only the in-frame ones, with some missing. The sample contains roughly 270,000 clones, about four fifths of which appear only once. CDR1 and CDR2 from the germline V gene are GTSNPN and SVGIG (reference sequence). V lost 0 bases, J lost 10 bases, and 6 bases stayed unmatched. This CDR3 comprises 12 residues. Source material: PBMCs or T cells enriched from blood (not recorded which). The sequence was obtained from a man aged 35-49 years who had been exposed to COVID-19. V usage is TRBV30 and J usage is TRBJ2-7, with TRBD1 matching over 7 bases. CDR3: CAWSVLGQDQYF. DNA of the CDR3: TGTGCCTGGAGTGTACTCGGACAGGACCAGTACTTC.